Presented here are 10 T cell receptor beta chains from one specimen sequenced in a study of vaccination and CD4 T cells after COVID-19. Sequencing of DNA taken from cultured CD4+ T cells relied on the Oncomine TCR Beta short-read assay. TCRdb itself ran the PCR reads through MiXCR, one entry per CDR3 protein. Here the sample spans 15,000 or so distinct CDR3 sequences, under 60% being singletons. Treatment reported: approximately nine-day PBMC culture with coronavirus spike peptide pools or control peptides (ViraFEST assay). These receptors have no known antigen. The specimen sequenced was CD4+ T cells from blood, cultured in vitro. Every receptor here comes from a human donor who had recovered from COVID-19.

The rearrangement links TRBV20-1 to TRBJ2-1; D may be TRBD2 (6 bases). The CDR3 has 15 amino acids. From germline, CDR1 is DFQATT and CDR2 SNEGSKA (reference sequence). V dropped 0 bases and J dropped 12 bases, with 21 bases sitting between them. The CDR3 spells CSARERLARLSWQFF. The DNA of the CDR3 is TGCAGTGCTAGAGAGAGGCTAGCGAGGTTGAGTTGGCAGTTCTTC.

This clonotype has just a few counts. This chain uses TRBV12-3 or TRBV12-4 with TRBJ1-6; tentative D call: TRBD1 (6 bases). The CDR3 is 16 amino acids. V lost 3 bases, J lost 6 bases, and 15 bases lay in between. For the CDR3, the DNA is TGTGCCAGCAGTTTCGGACAGCCGGGGCGTAATTCACCCCTCCACTTT. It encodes CASSFGQPGRNSPLHF.

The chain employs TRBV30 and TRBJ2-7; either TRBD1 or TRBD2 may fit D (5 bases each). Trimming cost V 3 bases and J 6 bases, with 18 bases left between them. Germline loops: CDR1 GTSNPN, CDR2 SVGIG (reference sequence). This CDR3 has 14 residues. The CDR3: CAWRLTDYVGEQYF. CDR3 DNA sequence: TGTGCCTGGAGACTGACAGACTATGTTGGCGAGCAGTACTTC. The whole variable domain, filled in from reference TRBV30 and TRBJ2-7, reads SQTIHQWPATLVQPVGSPLSLECTVEGTSNPNLYWYRQAAGRGLQLLFYSVGIGQISSEVPQNLSASRPQDRQFILSSKKLLLSDSGFYLCAWRLTDYVGEQYFGPGTRLTVT.

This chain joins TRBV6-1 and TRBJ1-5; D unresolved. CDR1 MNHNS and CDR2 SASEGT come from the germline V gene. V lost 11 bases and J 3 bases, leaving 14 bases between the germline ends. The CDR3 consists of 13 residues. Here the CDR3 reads CAAGGRHNQPQHF. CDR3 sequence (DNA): TGTGCCGCCGGAGGACGGCACAATCAGCCCCAGCATTTT.

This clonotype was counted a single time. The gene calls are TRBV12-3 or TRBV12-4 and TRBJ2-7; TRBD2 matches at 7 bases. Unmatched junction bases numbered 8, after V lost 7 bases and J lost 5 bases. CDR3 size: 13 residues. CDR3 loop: CASTKGRANEQYF. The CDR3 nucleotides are TGTGCCAGCACCAAGGGGAGGGCTAACGAGCAGTACTTC.

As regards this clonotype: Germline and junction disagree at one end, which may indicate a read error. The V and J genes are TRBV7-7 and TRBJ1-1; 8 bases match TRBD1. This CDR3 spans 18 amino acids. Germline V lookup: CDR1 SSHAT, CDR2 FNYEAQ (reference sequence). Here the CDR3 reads CASSLNDPGTGQNTEAFF. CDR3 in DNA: TGTGCTAGCAGCTTAAATGACCCCGGGACAGGACAGAACACTGAAGCTTTCTTT. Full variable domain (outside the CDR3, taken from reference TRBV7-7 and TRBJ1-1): GAGVSQSPRYKVTKRGQDVTLRCDPISSHATLYWYQQALGQGPEFLTYFNYEAQPDKSGLPSDRFSAERPEGSISTLTIQRTEQRDSAMYRCASSLNDPGTGQNTEAFFGQGTRLTVV.

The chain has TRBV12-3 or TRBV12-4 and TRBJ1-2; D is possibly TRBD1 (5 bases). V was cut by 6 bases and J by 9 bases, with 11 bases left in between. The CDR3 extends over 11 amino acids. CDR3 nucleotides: TGTGCCAGCAGCTCAGGGACCAGCTACACCTTC. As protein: CASSSGTSYTF.

CDR3 amino acids: CSGTGGEETQYF. CDR3 nucleotides: TGCAGTGGCACGGGGGGAGAAGAGACCCAGTACTTC. The chain uses TRBV20-1 and TRBJ2-5, with TRBD2 identical over 7 bases. V gave up 7 bases and J gave up 3 bases; unmatched junction bases: 5. The CDR3 sequence is 12 residues long. Germline assignment: CDR1 DFQATT and CDR2 SNEGSKA (reference sequence).

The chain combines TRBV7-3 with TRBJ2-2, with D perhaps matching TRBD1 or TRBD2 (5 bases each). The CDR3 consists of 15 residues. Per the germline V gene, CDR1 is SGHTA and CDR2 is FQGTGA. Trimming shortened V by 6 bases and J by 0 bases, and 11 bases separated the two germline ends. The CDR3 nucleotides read TGTGCCAGCAGTCCGGGACGAACGAACACCGGGGAGCTGTTTTTT. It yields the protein CASSPGRTNTGELFF.

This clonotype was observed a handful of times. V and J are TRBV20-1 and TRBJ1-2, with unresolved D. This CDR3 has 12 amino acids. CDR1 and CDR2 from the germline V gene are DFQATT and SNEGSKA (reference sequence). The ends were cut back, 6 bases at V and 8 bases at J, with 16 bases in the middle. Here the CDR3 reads CSAPDLVTGYTF. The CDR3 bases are TGCAGTGCCCCCGATTTGGTCACAGGCTACACCTTC.